This passage covers 30 T cell receptor beta chains from one sample sequenced in a study of monozygotic twins with inflammatory bowel disease. TCRdb re-called the 5' RACE reads and shows each CDR3 protein once, DNA omitted. Recorded for this sample: around 140,000 distinct CDR3 sequences. The sequencing input was blood. Receptor source: a human donor with ulcerative colitis or Crohn's disease, or a healthy co-twin of an affected twin (not recorded which).

The chain recombines TRBV23-1 with TRBJ2-5; TCRdb's D gene call, TRBD1, goes unchecked for lack of DNA. TRBV23-1 is placed among ORFs of uncertain function. The CDR3 is 16 residues long. CDR3 loop: CASSQPPRGDQETQYF.

The J gene is TRBJ2-1, the V gene TRBV19; TCRdb's D call of TRBD1 is untestable without DNA. Per the germline V gene, CDR1 is LNHDA and CDR2 is SQIVND (reference sequence). The length of the CDR3 is 13 residues. CDR3 loop: CASSTGGRAGVLF. The complete variable domain, with remaining parts taken from reference TRBV19 and TRBJ2-1, reads DGGITQSPKYLFRKEGQNVTLSCEQNLNHDAMYWYRQDPGQGLRLIYYSQIVNDFQKGDIAEGYSVSREKKESFPLTVTSAQKNPTAFYLCASSTGGRAGVLFGPGTRLTVL.

This chain joins TRBV29-1 and TRBJ2-5; the TCRdb D gene call, TRBD2, has no DNA to confirm it. Germline lookup yields CDR1 SQVTM and CDR2 ANQGSEA. This CDR3 is 16 amino acids long. The CDR3 loop reads CSVGVAGTSFGETQYF.

The V and J genes are TRBV12-3 or TRBV12-4 and TRBJ1-4; TCRdb proposes TRBD1, but this gene call is untestable without DNA. The CDR3 runs to 15 residues. The CDR3 sequence: CASSPTGVRNEKLFF.

The chain has TRBV5-4 and TRBJ2-2; without DNA, the TCRdb call of TRBD1 cannot be checked. Germline-derived CDR1 and CDR2 are SGHNT and YYREEE (reference sequence). The CDR3 is 15 residues long. The CDR3 sequence is CASSLGPGITGELFF.

The chain is built from TRBV25-1 and TRBJ1-6; TCRdb's D call, TRBD1, is unchecked because there is no DNA. The CDR3 totals 16 residues. Germline values: CDR1 MGHDK, CDR2 SYGVNS. The chain's CDR3 is CASSVRGQGENSPLHF.

V and J are TRBV27 and TRBJ2-7; TCRdb's assignment of TRBD2 cannot be checked, as there is no DNA. The CDR3 consists of 16 residues. Germline lookup yields CDR1 MNHEY and CDR2 SMNVEV (reference sequence). CDR3 loop: CASSSGLAGGHLEQYF.

The chain links TRBV7-8 to TRBJ1-1. Germline assignment: CDR1 SGHVS and CDR2 FQNEAQ. The CDR3 totals 12 residues. CDR3 sequence: CASSLGVTEAFF.

The CDR3 here is CASTLTRPGQGVLFF. The chain has TRBV7-9 and TRBJ2-2; TCRdb's D call, TRBD1, is unchecked because there is no DNA. Looked up from germline, CDR1 is SEHNR and CDR2 is FQNEAQ (reference sequence). This CDR3 has 15 residues.

This rearrangement joins TRBV6-2 or TRBV6-3 to TRBJ2-7; lacking DNA, the TRBD1 call made by TCRdb goes unchecked. The length of the CDR3 is 15 residues. The germline gives CDR1 MNHEY, CDR2 SVGEGT. The CDR3 loop is CASSGAGTGSREQYF.

V usage is TRBV30 and J usage is TRBJ1-6. CDR1 is GTSNPN, CDR2 SVGIG, per germline (reference sequence). The CDR3 has 14 amino acids. This CDR3 is CAWSSSRSNSPLHF.

V is TRBV10-3 and J is TRBJ1-2; TCRdb's D call, TRBD1, is unchecked because there is no DNA. There are 15 residues in the CDR3. CDR1 and CDR2 (germline): ENHRY, SYGVKD. CDR3 in amino acids: CAISARGYFSRGYTF.

This chain links TRBV30 with TRBJ1-2; TCRdb's D gene call, TRBD1, goes unchecked for lack of DNA. This CDR3 has 12 amino acids. CDR1 is GTSNPN, CDR2 SVGIG, per germline (reference sequence). The CDR3 here is CAWDRDNYGYTF.

The genes are TRBV5-1 and TRBJ2-2. Germline V lookup: CDR1 SGHRS, CDR2 YFSETQ. The CDR3 has 16 residues. CDR3 in amino acids: CASSSRSGANTGELFF.

J is TRBJ2-7 and V is TRBV7-2; TCRdb returns TRBD2, unconfirmable since there is no DNA. From germline, CDR1 is SGHTA and CDR2 FQGNSA. The CDR3 totals 16 residues. CDR3 protein: CASSLPPTRRFYEQYF.

The chain carries TRBV30 and TRBJ1-5. CDR3 length: 12 residues. CDR1 GTSNPN and CDR2 SVGIG come from the germline V gene (reference sequence). Here the CDR3 reads CAWSALTQPQHF.

This CDR3 is CASSLTQSESQYF. This chain links TRBV11-3 with TRBJ2-5. The germline V gene has CDR1 SGHNT and CDR2 YENEEA. There are 13 residues in the CDR3.

The V gene is TRBV27, the J gene TRBJ1-4; TCRdb calls TRBD1, which cannot be checked without DNA. The CDR3 is 13 amino acids. CDR1 is MNHEY, CDR2 SMNVEV, per germline (reference sequence). CDR3: CASSLQGNEKLFF.

The V gene is TRBV19, the J gene TRBJ2-7; the D gene TCRdb calls, TRBD1, cannot be checked with no DNA. Germline V gene data show CDR1 as LNHDA and CDR2 as SQIVND (reference sequence). The length of the CDR3 is 13 residues. CDR3 in amino acids: CASSKDRGYEQYF.

This chain uses TRBV20-1 with TRBJ2-1; TCRdb's D call of TRBD2 is untestable without DNA. Germline loops: CDR1 DFQATT, CDR2 SNEGSKA (reference sequence). This CDR3 contains 15 residues. The CDR3 reads CSARPFKSSYNEQFF.

The CDR3 spells CASSLDAGDYNEQFF. The rearrangement joins TRBV5-1 to TRBJ2-1; TCRdb designates TRBD1, a call that cannot be tested without DNA. The CDR3 covers 15 residues. Germline V gene data show CDR1 as SGHRS and CDR2 as YFSETQ.

This sequence joins TRBV12-3 or TRBV12-4 and TRBJ1-2; TCRdb picks TRBD1, but there is no DNA to check that call. This CDR3 is 16 amino acids long. The CDR3 protein is CASSLRGQPSNYGYTF.

The rearrangement joins TRBV4-3 to TRBJ1-2. This CDR3 is built from 13 residues. Germline-derived CDR1 and CDR2 are LGHNA and YSLEER. The CDR3 sequence is CASSQDLEDGYTF.

The chain links TRBV3-1 to TRBJ1-1; TCRdb designates TRBD1, a call that cannot be tested without DNA. Germline CDR1 and CDR2: LGHDT and YNNKEL (reference sequence). This CDR3 is 17 amino acids long. This CDR3 is CASSQDRARGLNTEAFF.

The rearrangement joins TRBV7-2 to TRBJ2-2; the D call from TCRdb, TRBD1, cannot be confirmed without DNA. Germline V lookup: CDR1 SGHTA, CDR2 FQGNSA. The CDR3 runs to 13 residues. This chain's CDR3 is CASRGGYTGELFF.

V is TRBV6-1 and J is TRBJ2-7; the D gene TCRdb calls, TRBD2, cannot be checked with no DNA. The germline V gene has CDR1 MNHNS and CDR2 SASEGT. This CDR3 has 16 amino acids. The chain's CDR3 is CASRRGTSGDAYEQYF.

The genes are TRBV9 and TRBJ2-3. CDR1 SGDLS and CDR2 YYNGEE come from the germline V gene. The CDR3 is made up of 11 amino acids. The CDR3 sequence: CASSDTDTQYF.

This sequence joins TRBV19 and TRBJ1-1. The CDR3 contains 14 residues. From germline, CDR1 is LNHDA and CDR2 SQIVND (reference sequence). This CDR3 reads CASSMENMNTEAFF.

The chain is built from TRBV20-1 and TRBJ2-7; there is no DNA to check the TCRdb D call of TRBD1. Germline CDR1 DFQATT, CDR2 SNEGSKA (reference sequence). The CDR3 runs to 20 residues. The CDR3: CSARDWGPGLADSDPYEQYF.

The rearrangement links TRBV6-2 or TRBV6-3 to TRBJ2-7; TCRdb reports TRBD2, a call that lacks DNA to check it against. Germline CDR1 is MNHEY and CDR2 is SVGEGT. CDR3 size: 15 residues. The CDR3 reads CASGLSSGGAYEQYF.